This passage covers 16 T cell receptor beta chains from one sample sequenced in a study of OX40 agonist ivuxolimab in advanced cancers. Sequenced by immunoSEQ multiplex PCR; TCRdb stores in-frame clones only, minus some. The data contain more than 40,000 clones, roughly 86% of them singletons. Sequenced here: CD4+ or CD8+ T cells sorted from blood, sampled in a trial of the OX40 agonist ivuxolimab. All receptors come from an adult with an advanced solid tumor such as melanoma, head and neck, liver or kidney cancer.

This chain joins TRBV7-2 and TRBJ2-7; TRBD2 is a possible D gene (5 bases). V was shortened by 5 bases and J by 0 bases, with 14 bases between the two germline ends. The CDR3 is 15 amino acids. CDR1 and CDR2 (germline): SGHTA, FQGNSA. The CDR3 spells CASSPTFGVSYEQYF. CDR3 nucleotides: TGTGCCAGCAGCCCAACCTTCGGGGTCTCCTACGAGCAGTACTTC.

The genes are TRBV30 and TRBJ1-2; D gene ambiguous. This CDR3 spans 12 amino acids. Germline CDR1 reads GTSNPN; CDR2 reads SVGIG (reference sequence). Trimming took 2 bases from V and 4 from J, leaving 8 bases between them. CDR3 loop: CAWSLGGYGYTF. CDR3 sequence (DNA): TGTGCCTGGAGTTTGGGAGGCTATGGCTACACCTTC.

The chain has TRBV5-1 and TRBJ2-1; D unresolved. CDR3 length: 12 amino acids. Germline V gene lookup returns CDR1 SGHRS and CDR2 YFSETQ. V lost 3 bases and J lost 9, with 10 bases in between. The CDR3 nucleotides read TGCGCCAGCAGCTCCTTGGGTGGTGAGCAGTTCTTC. As protein: CASSSLGGEQFF.

This sequence joins TRBV6-5 and TRBJ2-4; 8 bases match TRBD1. Germline CDR1 reads MNHEY; CDR2 reads SVGAGI. V shed 2 bases and J 7 bases; nucleotides not matched to a gene: 4. The CDR3 totals 14 residues. The CDR3 spells CASSYDRGDNIQYF. The CDR3 region has the DNA TGTGCCAGCAGTTACGACAGGGGTGATAACATTCAGTACTTC.

The chain has TRBV6-6 and TRBJ2-7, with unresolved D. Germline V CDR1 and CDR2: MNHNY, SVGAGI (reference sequence). CDR3 length equals 11 residues. V lost 5 bases, J lost 6 bases, and 8 bases lay in between. CDR3 nucleotide sequence: TGTGCCAGCAGTCTAAAAAGCGAGCAGTACTTC. It specifies CASSLKSEQYF.

This clone was picked up one time. The V gene is TRBV5-4, the J gene TRBJ2-2; 10 nucleotides agree with TRBD2. After removal of 4 bases from V and 7 bases from J, the junction contained 7 bases not matched to a gene. The CDR3 length is 15 residues. Germline CDR1 SGHNT, CDR2 YYREEE (reference sequence). The CDR3 region has the DNA TGTGCCAGCAGCGAGGGACTAGCGTATGGCGGGGAGCTGTTTTTT. It translates to CASSEGLAYGGELFF.

The rearrangement joins TRBV7-2 to TRBJ1-6; D remains unclear. CDR3 length equals 13 residues. The germline V gene encodes CDR1 SGHTA and CDR2 FQGNSA. Deletions cut 4 bases from V and 6 bases from J, with 7 bases between. The CDR3: CASSYLGNSPLHF. CDR3 DNA sequence: TGTGCCAGCAGCTACCTCGGTAATTCACCCCTCCACTTT.

This chain connects TRBV7-2 to TRBJ1-5; D ambiguous. The CDR3 extends over 15 amino acids. V lost 2 bases and J lost 2, with 10 bases in between. Germline values: CDR1 SGHTA, CDR2 FQGNSA. CDR3 residues: CASSLIGAGNQPQHF. CDR3 DNA: TGTGCCAGCAGCTTAATCGGCGCGGGCAATCAGCCCCAGCATTTT.

The V call is TRBV18, the J call TRBJ2-6; D is ambiguous. CDR3 length: 15 amino acids. Germline V gene sequence: CDR1 KGHSH, CDR2 LQKENI. The V gene lost 4 bases and the J gene lost 2 bases, with 9 bases spanning the gap. CDR3 sequence: CASSLLHAGANVLTF. In DNA, the CDR3 is TGTGCCAGCTCACTTCTTCACGCTGGGGCCAACGTCCTGACTTTC.

This chain connects TRBV6-1 to TRBJ1-5, with 7 bases aligning to TRBD1. This CDR3 is 14 amino acids long. Germline V gene lookup returns CDR1 MNHNS and CDR2 SASEGT. With V trimmed by 4 bases and J by 3 bases, 3 bases remained unmatched. The CDR3 region is CASSGRGYNQPQHF. In DNA form, the CDR3 reads TGTGCCAGCAGTGGCAGGGGGTACAATCAGCCCCAGCATTTT.

This chain joins TRBV7-2 and TRBJ1-2; D is ambiguous. Germline V gene data show CDR1 as SGHTA and CDR2 as FQGNSA. Trimming shortened V by 3 bases and J by 4 bases, and 15 bases separated the two germline ends. The CDR3 runs 15 residues. CDR3 in DNA: TGTGCCAGCAGCTTGGGATTAGGGTTGGGCTATGGCTACACCTTC. As protein: CASSLGLGLGYGYTF. Supplemented by reference TRBV7-2 and TRBJ1-2, the full variable domain reads GAGVSQSPSNKVTEKGKDVELRCDPISGHTALYWYRQSLGQGLEFLIYFQGNSAPDKSGLPSDRFSAERTGGSVSTLTIQRTQQEDSAVYLCASSLGLGLGYGYTFGSGTRLTVV.

The V and J genes are TRBV30 and TRBJ2-2; a weak D match, TRBD2 (6 bases). The V end was cut by 3 bases, the J end by 1 base, with 12 bases between. The germline CDR1 and CDR2 sequences are GTSNPN and SVGIG (reference sequence). This CDR3 is 15 amino acids long. The CDR3 loop is CAWSAGSENTGELFF. Here the CDR3 DNA reads TGTGCCTGGAGCGCGGGATCTGAGAACACCGGGGAGCTGTTTTTT.

The rearrangement uses TRBV28 and TRBJ1-5, with a weak D call TRBD1 (5 bases). CDR1 and CDR2 (germline): MDHEN, SYDVKM. The CDR3 has 14 residues. V gave up 5 bases and J gave up 7 bases, with 15 bases separating them. CDR3 in DNA: TGTGCCAGCAGTCTGGCTGGGGCTTGGCAGCCCCAGCATTTT. It is translated as CASSLAGAWQPQHF.

Written as DNA, the CDR3 is TGTGCCAGCAGTTACTCGTACGGAGGCACTGAAGCTTTCTTT. This codes for CASSYSYGGTEAFF. The J gene is TRBJ1-1, the V gene TRBV6-5; D ambiguous. V gave up 0 bases and J gave up 4 bases, with 9 bases separating them. Germline V lookup: CDR1 MNHEY, CDR2 SVGAGI. CDR3 length: 14 amino acids.

As for this clone: A read error may account for a junction end that differs from germline. The chain recombines TRBV30 with TRBJ2-3, with 10 bases that match TRBD1. The CDR3 consists of 14 residues. Per germline, CDR1 GTSNPN and CDR2 SVGIG (reference sequence). CDR3 in DNA: TGTGTCTGGGGGGGACAGGGGTTCGCAGATACGCAGTATTTT. It yields the protein CVWGGQGFADTQYF.

The V call is TRBV28, the J call TRBJ2-1; 10 bases are shared with TRBD2. Trimming at V came to 8 bases and at J to 7 bases, leaving 11 bases not matched to a gene. CDR1 and CDR2 from the germline V gene are MDHEN and SYDVKM. This CDR3 contains 15 residues. CDR3 DNA: TGTGCCAGCGTACAGGGGAGCGGGAGGGTGAATGAGCAGTTCTTC. Translating it yields CASVQGSGRVNEQFF. Full variable domain (missing parts from reference TRBV28 and TRBJ2-1): DVKVTQSSRYLVKRTGEKVFLECVQDMDHENMFWYRQDPGLGLRLIYFSYDVKMKEKGDIPEGYSVSREKKERFSLILESASTNQTSMYLCASVQGSGRVNEQFFGPGTRLTVL.